This T cell receptor (beta chain) was retrieved from a study of neurological immune-mediated disorders (dated by TCRdb to the late 2010s). For the wider study: Peripheral blood TCR-beta repertoires from HTLV-I-associated myelopathy (HAM/TSP) patients, multiple sclerosis patients and healthy controls were compared by UMI-based sequencing. The approximately 100 TCR-beta libraries included longitudinal samples, technical triplicates and paired sorted CD4+ and CD8+ T-cell subsets alongside PBMC samples. Longitudinal HAM/TSP and healthy donors were sampled at 3 time-points each (about 3-45 month intervals). The cohort was made up of approximately 65 subjects, consisting of roughly 15 HAM/TSP patients, 34 multiple sclerosis patients and about 20 healthy controls. Points the paper makes about the study in general: TCR clonal expansion was highest in HAM/TSP patients and lowest in MS patients, with MS patients falling below even healthy controls. No identical CDR3 amino acid sequences were shared among expanded clones across subjects, suggesting private TCR-beta repertoires in all groups.

This clonotype came up many times. Its antigen specificity is not known. No base quality values were provided; no much bigger clone lies one nucleotide off. The time point label, read with the paper, signifies: longitudinal time-point 1 (baseline). Unsorted PBMC libraries were generated from 2 million PBMCs stored in RNAlater at -80 °C until RNA extraction. PBMCs were separated from peripheral blood using Ficoll-Hypaque density gradient centrifugation and then cryopreserved in liquid nitrogen. The V and J ends are trimmed by 3 bases and 6 bases, leaving 12 bases between them. The CDR3 contains 13 residues, cysteine and phenylalanine counted. Solely the CDR3 DNA is kept, with 39 bases framed from the first base. CDR1 SGHRS and CDR2 YFSETQ were looked up in the germline V gene. To synthesize cDNA, template-switch 5'RACE was performed with a primer carrying a 10-nucleotide random unique molecular identifier so that each TCR transcript was tagged. Every sequencing run covered 15-18 subjects and yielded more than 160 million TCR-beta sequences. The RNeasy kit was used to extract total RNA. The KAPA Real-time Library Amplification kit was used to amplify TCR-beta VDJ regions with primers for the TCR constant region and the 5'RACE anchor. Sample indexes and Illumina adaptors were added in a first PCR, after which library yield was increased in a second PCR. After purification with Ampure beads, the TCR product of roughly 650 bp was size-selected on a 2% E-gel SizeSelection system. Before pooling, libraries had their quality checked on a Bioanalyzer, their concentration measured with Qubit, and their quantity determined with the Kapa Library Quantification kit. Libraries were sequenced paired-end 2 x 150 bp on an Illumina HiSeq 2500. To increase sequence diversity, about 25-30% phiX was spiked into each library pool. On the authors' methods: The UMI-based MiGEC pipeline processed quality-filtered reads and removed over 75% of raw TCR sequences during error correction. IMGT germline references were used for aligning VDJ genes, and each clonotype was defined as a unique CDR3 amino acid sequence together with its V-J genes. Clonal expansion, Shannon diversity and CDR3 relatedness (CalcPairwiseDistances, ClusterSamples) were evaluated with VDJtools, and phylogenetic trees were built with CLCbio workbench. Clones with at least 8 unique UMIs were defined as expanded, with this threshold being based on coefficient-of-variation modelling across technical triplicates. Clones were called with MiXCR by TCRdb after fastp trimmed the public reads at Q25, and only in-frame beta chains were retained. Here each entry gathers all rows of one CDR3 protein and keeps the most common genes and DNA. The authors' filters were not applied to this entry. Recorded for this sample are 55,000 to 70,000 distinct CDR3 sequences; about 10% of them occurred a single time. The ten largest clones take up about 6.3% of the sample.

The receptor comes from a male donor with HTLV-1-associated myelopathy (HAM/TSP). Input material: PBMCs. The rearranged chain carries TRBV5-1 and TRBJ1-1; the D gene is not confidently resolved. CDR3 loop: CASSSWMRAEAFF. The sequenced DNA: TGCGCCAGCAGCTCGTGGATGAGGGCTGAAGCTTTCTTT.